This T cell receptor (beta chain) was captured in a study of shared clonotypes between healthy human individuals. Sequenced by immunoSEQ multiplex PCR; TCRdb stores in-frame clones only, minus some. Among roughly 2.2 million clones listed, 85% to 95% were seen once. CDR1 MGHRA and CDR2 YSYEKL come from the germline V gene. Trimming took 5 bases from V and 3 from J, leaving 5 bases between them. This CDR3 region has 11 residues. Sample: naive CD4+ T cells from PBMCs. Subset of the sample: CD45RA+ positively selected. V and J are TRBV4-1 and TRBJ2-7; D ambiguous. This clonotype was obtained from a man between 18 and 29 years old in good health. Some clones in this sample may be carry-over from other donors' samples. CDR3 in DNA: TGCGCCAGCAGCTTGGGCTACGAGCAGTACTTC. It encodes CASSLGYEQYF.